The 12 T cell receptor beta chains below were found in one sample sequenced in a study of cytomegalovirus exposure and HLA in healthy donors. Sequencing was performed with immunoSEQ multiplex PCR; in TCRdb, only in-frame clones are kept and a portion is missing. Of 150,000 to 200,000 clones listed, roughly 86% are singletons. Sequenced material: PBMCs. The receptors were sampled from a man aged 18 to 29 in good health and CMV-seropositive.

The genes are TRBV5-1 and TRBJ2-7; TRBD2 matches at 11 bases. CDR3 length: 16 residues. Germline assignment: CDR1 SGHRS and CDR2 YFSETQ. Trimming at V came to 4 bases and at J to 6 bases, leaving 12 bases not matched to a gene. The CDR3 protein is CASSPGTSGGEAEQYF. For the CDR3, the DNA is TGCGCCAGCAGCCCCGGGACTAGCGGAGGAGAAGCCGAGCAGTACTTC.

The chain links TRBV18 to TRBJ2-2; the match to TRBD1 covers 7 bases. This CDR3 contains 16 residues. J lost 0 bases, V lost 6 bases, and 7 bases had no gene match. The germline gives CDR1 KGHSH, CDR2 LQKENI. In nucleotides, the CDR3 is TGTGCCAGCTCCCCCGGACAGGTTTCGAACACCGGGGAGCTGTTTTTT. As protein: CASSPGQVSNTGELFF.

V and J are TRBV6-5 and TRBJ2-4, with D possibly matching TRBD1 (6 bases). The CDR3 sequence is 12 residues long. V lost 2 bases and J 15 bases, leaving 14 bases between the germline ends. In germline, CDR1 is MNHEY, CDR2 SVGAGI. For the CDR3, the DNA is TGTGCCAGCAGTTACGTAGGGGGTCAGGGGTACTTC. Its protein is CASSYVGGQGYF.

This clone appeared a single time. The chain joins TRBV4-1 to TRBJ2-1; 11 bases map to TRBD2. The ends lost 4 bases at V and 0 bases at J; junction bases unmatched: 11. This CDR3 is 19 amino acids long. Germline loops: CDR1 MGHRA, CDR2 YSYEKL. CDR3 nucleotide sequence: TGCGCCAGCAGCCCATCGGGACTAGCGGTCCTCAGCTCCTACAATGAGCAGTTCTTC. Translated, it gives CASSPSGLAVLSSYNEQFF.

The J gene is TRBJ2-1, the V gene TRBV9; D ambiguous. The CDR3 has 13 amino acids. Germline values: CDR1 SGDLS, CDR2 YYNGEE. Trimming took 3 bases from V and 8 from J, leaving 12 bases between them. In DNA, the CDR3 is TGTGCCAGCAGCGAGCTCCCCTCTGATGAGCAGTTCTTC. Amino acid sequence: CASSELPSDEQFF.

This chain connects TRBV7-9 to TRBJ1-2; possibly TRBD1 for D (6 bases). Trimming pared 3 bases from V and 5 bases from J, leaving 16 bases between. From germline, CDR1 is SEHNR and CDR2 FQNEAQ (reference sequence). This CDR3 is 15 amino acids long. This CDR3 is CASSFVGAGTYGYTF. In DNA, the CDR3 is TGTGCCAGCAGCTTCGTGGGAGCAGGGACATATGGCTACACCTTC. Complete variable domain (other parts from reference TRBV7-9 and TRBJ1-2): DTGVSQNPRHKITKRGQNVTFRCDPISEHNRLYWYRQTLGQGPEFLTYFQNEAQLEKSRLLSDRFSAERPKGSFSTLEIQRTEQGDSAMYLCASSFVGAGTYGYTFGSGTRLTVV.

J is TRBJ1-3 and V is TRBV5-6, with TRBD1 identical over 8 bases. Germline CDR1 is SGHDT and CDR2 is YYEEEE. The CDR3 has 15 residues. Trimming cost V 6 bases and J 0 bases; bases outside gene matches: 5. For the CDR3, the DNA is TGTGCCAGCACCGACAGGGGTTTCTCTGGAAACACCATATATTTT. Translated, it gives CASTDRGFSGNTIYF.

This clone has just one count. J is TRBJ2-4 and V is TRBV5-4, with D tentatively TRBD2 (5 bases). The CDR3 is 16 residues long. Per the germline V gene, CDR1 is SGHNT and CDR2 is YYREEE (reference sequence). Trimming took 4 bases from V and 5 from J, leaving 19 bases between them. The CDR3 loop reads CASSEFPGKAENIQYF. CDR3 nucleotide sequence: TGTGCCAGCAGCGAATTCCCCGGGAAGGCCGAAAACATTCAGTACTTC.

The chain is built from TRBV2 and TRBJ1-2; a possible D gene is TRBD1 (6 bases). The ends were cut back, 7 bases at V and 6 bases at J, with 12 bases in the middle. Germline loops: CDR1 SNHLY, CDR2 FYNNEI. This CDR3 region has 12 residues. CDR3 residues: CASTGVKDGYTF. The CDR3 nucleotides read TGTGCCAGCACAGGGGTTAAGGATGGCTACACCTTC.

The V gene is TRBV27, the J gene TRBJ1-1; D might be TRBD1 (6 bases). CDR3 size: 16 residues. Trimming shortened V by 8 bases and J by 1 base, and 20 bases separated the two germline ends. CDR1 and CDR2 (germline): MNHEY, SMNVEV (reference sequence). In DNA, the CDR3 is TGTGCCAGCCTCCCCGGGAGGGCGGACAGGAACACTGAAGCTTTCTTT. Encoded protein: CASLPGRADRNTEAFF.

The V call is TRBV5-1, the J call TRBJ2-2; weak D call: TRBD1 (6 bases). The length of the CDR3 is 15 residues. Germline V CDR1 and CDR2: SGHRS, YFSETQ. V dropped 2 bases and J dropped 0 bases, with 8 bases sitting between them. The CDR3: CASSLQGPNTGELFF. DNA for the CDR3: TGCGCCAGCAGCTTACAGGGACCGAACACCGGGGAGCTGTTTTTT.

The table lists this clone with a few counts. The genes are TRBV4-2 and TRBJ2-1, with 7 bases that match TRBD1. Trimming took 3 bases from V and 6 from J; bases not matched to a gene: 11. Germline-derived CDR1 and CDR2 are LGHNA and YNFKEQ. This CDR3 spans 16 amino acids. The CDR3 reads CASSQKNRGRGNEQFF. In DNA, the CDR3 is TGTGCCAGCAGCCAGAAAAACAGGGGACGGGGCAATGAGCAGTTCTTC.